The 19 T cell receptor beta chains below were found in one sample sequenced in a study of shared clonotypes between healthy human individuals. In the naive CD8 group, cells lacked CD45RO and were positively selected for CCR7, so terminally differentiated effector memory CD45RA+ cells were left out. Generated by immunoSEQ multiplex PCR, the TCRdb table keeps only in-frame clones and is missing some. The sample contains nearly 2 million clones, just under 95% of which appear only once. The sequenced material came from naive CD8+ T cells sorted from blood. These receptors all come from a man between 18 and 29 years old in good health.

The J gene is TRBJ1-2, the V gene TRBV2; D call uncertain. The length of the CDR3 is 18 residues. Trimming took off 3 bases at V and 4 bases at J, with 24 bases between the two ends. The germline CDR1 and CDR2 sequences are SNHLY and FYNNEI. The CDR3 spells CASSDRPDSPARGYGYTF. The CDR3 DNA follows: TGTGCCAGCAGTGATAGACCCGATTCACCCGCTAGAGGCTATGGCTACACCTTC.

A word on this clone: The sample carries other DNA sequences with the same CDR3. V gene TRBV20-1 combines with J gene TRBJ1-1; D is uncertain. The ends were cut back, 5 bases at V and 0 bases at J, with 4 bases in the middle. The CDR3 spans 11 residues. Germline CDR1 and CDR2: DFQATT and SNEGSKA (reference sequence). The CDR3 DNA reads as TGCAGTGCTCTCTTGAACACTGAAGCTTTCTTT. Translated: CSALLNTEAFF.

The CDR3 DNA reads TGTGCCAGCAGCCGAACCGGGACAGGGGTACACGAGCAGTACTTC. Residues: CASSRTGTGVHEQYF. This sequence joins TRBV27 and TRBJ2-7; TRBD1 agrees at 10 bases. The CDR3 spans 15 residues. Per germline, CDR1 MNHEY and CDR2 SMNVEV (reference sequence). J was trimmed by 5 bases and V by 6 bases; bases with no gene match: 10.

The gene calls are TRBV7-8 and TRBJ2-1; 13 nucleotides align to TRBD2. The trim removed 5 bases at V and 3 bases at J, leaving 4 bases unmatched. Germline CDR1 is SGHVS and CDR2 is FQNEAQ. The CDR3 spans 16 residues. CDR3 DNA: TGTGCCAGCAGCGCCGGACTAGCGGGAGACTACAATGAGCAGTTCTTC. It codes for CASSAGLAGDYNEQFF.

CDR3 in amino acids: CASSLGGIFNEQFF. The CDR3 DNA is TGTGCCAGCAGCCTGGGCGGCATCTTCAATGAGCAGTTCTTC. The chain uses TRBV5-4 and TRBJ2-1; no clear D gene. Germline CDR1 SGHNT, CDR2 YYREEE (reference sequence). The CDR3 runs 14 residues. With 4 bases removed from V and 6 bases from J, the gap between germline ends came to 14 bases. Combining the CDR3 with reference TRBV5-4 and TRBJ2-1 gives the whole variable domain ETGVTQSPTHLIKTRGQQVTLRCSSQSGHNTVSWYQQALGQGPQFIFQYYREEENGRGNFPPRFSGLQFPNYSSELNVNALELDDSALYLCASSLGGIFNEQFFGPGTRLTVL.

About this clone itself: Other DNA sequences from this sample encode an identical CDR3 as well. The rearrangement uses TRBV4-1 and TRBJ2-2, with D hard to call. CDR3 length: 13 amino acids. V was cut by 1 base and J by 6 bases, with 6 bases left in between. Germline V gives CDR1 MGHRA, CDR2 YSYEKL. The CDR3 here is CASSQVPAGELFF. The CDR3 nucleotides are TGCGCCAGCAGCCAAGTCCCGGCCGGGGAGCTGTTTTTT.

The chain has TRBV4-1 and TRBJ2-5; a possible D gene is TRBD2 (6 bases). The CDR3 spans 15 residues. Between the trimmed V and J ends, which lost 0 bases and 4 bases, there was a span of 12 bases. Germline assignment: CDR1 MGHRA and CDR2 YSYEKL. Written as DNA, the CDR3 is TGCGCCAGCAGCCAAGATGCGACTAGGGGAGAGACCCAGTACTTC. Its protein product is CASSQDATRGETQYF.

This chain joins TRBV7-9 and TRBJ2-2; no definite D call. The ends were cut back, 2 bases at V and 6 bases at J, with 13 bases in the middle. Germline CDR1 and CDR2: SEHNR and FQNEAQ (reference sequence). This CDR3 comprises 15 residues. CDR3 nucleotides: TGTGCCAGCAGCTTATTGAATAGTCAGGCCGGGGAGCTGTTTTTT. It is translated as CASSLLNSQAGELFF.

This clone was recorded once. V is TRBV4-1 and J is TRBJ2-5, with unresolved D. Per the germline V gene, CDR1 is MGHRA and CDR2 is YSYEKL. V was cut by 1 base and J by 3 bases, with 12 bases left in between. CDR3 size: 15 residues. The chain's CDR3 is CASSQGGVIEETQYF. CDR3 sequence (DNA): TGCGCCAGCAGCCAAGGTGGGGTGATCGAAGAGACCCAGTACTTC.

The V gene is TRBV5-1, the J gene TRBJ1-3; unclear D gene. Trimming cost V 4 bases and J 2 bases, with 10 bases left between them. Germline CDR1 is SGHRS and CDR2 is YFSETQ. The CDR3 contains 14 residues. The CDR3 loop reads CASSPSVPGNTIYF. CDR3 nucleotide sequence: TGCGCCAGCAGCCCGTCGGTACCTGGAAACACCATATATTTT. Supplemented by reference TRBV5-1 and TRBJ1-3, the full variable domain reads KAGVTQTPRYLIKTRGQQVTLSCSPISGHRSVSWYQQTPGQGLQFLFEYFSETQRNKGNFPGRFSGRQFSNSRSEMNVSTLELGDSALYLCASSPSVPGNTIYFGEGSWLTVV.

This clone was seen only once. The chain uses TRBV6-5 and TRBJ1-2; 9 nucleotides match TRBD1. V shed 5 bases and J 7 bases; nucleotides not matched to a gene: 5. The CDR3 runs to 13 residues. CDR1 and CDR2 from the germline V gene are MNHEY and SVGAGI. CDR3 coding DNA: TGTGCCAGCAGTCCGGGACAGGGTAGTGGCTACACCTTC. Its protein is CASSPGQGSGYTF.

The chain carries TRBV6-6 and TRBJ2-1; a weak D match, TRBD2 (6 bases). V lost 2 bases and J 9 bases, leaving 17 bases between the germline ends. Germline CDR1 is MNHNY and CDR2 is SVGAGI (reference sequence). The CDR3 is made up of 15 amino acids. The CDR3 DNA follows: TGTGCCAGCAGTTACACTTATGGGTCAGCGGGTGAGCAGTTCTTC. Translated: CASSYTYGSAGEQFF.

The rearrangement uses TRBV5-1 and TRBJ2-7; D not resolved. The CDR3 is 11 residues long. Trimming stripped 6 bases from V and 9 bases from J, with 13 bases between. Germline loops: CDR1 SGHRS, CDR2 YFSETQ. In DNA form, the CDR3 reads TGCGCCAGCACTTACGGACCATGGCAGTACTTC. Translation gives CASTYGPWQYF. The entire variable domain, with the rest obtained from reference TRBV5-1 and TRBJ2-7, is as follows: KAGVTQTPRYLIKTRGQQVTLSCSPISGHRSVSWYQQTPGQGLQFLFEYFSETQRNKGNFPGRFSGRQFSNSRSEMNVSTLELGDSALYLCASTYGPWQYFGPGTRLTVT.

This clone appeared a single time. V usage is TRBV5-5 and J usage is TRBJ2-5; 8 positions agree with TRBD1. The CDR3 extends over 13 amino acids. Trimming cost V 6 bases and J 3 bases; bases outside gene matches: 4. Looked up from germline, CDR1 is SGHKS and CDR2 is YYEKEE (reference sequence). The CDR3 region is CASTDRVKETQYF. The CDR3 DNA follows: TGTGCCAGCACGGACAGGGTCAAAGAGACCCAGTACTTC.

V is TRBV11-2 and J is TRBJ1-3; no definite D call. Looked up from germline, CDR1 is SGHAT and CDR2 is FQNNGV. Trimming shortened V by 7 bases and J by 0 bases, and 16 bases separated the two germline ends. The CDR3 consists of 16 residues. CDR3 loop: CASNEGRYLSGNTIYF. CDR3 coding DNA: TGTGCCAGCAACGAGGGCAGGTATCTCTCTGGAAACACCATATATTTT.

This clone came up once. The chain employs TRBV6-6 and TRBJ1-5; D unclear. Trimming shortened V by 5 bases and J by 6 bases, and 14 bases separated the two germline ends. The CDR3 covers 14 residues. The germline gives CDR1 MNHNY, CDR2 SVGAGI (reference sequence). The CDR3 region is CASSPPAEGQPQHF. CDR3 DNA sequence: TGTGCCAGCAGTCCCCCAGCGGAGGGTCAGCCCCAGCATTTT.

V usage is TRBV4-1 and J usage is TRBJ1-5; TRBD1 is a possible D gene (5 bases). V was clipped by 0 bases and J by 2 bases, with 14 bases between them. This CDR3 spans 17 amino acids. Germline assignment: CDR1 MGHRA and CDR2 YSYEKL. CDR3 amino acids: CASSQDVGGVGNQPQHF. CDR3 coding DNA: TGCGCCAGCAGCCAAGATGTTGGGGGGGTGGGCAATCAGCCCCAGCATTTT.

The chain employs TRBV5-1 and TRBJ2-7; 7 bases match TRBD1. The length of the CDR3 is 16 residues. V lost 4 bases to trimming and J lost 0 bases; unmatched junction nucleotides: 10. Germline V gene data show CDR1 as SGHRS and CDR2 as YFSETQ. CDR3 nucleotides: TGCGCCAGCAGCCTCATGGTGGGACAGAGCTCCTACGAGCAGTACTTC. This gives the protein CASSLMVGQSSYEQYF.

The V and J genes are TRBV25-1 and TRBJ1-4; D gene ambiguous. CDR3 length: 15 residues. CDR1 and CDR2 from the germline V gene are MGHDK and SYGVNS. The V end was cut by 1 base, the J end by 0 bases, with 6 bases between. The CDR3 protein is CASSEFMATNEKLFF. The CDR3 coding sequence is TGTGCCAGCAGTGAATTTATGGCAACTAATGAAAAACTGTTTTTT.